These T cell receptor beta chains were read from a single sample in a study of cytomegalovirus exposure and HLA in healthy donors. Assay used: immunoSEQ multiplex PCR; TCRdb lists only in-frame clones, some missing. The top ten hold roughly 2.4% of the sample, which has about 150,000 clones, around 83% seen once. The material sequenced was PBMCs. The receptors stem from a woman between 18 and 29 years old in good health and CMV-seronegative. CDR3s include the opening cysteine and the closing phenylalanine or tryptophan. Each record gives: V gene, D gene, clone size, CDR3 length, J gene, CDR3 protein, CDR3 DNA. A D gene is named only where the DNA matches it firmly. Not every row has a clone size; where given, it reads once, few, many or a size class.

>TRBV5-5|TRBD2|-|19|TRBJ2-1
CASSRGGLAAVGSYNEQFF
TGTGCCAGCAGCAGGGGGGGACTAGCGGCTGTCGGCTCCTACAATGAGCAGTTCTTC
>TRBV27|-|-|13|TRBJ2-2
CASSVTGTGELFF
TGTGCCAGCAGTGTGACGGGTACCGGGGAGCTGTTTTTT
>TRBV4-1|TRBD1|-|20|TRBJ2-6
CASSQVVRDRAPRGANVLTF
TGCGCCAGCAGCCAAGTGGTGAGGGACAGGGCCCCGAGGGGGGCCAACGTCCTGACTTTC
>TRBV28|-|-|16|TRBJ1-1
CASSPWGGARNTEAFF
TGTGCCAGCAGTCCCTGGGGTGGGGCCCGGAACACTGAAGCTTTCTTT
>TRBV10-3|TRBD2|once|15|TRBJ2-5
CAITSGLAGAREQYF
TGTGCCATCACCTCGGGACTAGCGGGAGCTCGGGAGCAGTACTTC
>TRBV7-6|TRBD2|-|17|TRBJ2-2
CASGRTLAGKNTGELFF
TGTGCCAGCGGAAGGACTCTAGCGGGGAAGAACACCGGGGAGCTGTTTTTT
>TRBV10-3|-|-|12|TRBJ1-1
CAISVGAGSAFF
TGTGCCATCAGTGTTGGGGCGGGGAGCGCTTTCTTT
>TRBV25-1|-|-|15|TRBJ1-1
CASRESLGADTEAFF
TGTGCCAGCAGGGAATCCCTGGGGGCCGACACTGAAGCTTTCTTT
>TRBV5-1|TRBD1|-|14|TRBJ2-1
CASSPGGSSNEQFF
TGCGCCAGCAGCCCAGGGGGAAGCAGCAATGAGCAGTTCTTC
>TRBV5-1|-|once|14|TRBJ2-7
CASRLTLEVWEQYF
TGCGCCAGCAGATTGACACTGGAGGTTTGGGAGCAGTACTTC
>TRBV19|-|-|13|TRBJ1-2
CASSPGILRGYTF
TGTGCCAGTAGTCCGGGGATTCTGCGTGGCTACACCTTC
>TRBV27|-|-|15|TRBJ2-6
CASSLHKSGANVLTF
TGTGCCAGCAGTCTGCACAAATCTGGGGCCAACGTCCTGACTTTC
>TRBV29-1|TRBD1|-|12|TRBJ1-2
CSVPGGYYGYTF
TGCAGCGTCCCAGGGGGGTACTATGGCTACACCTTC
>TRBV9|-|few|13|TRBJ2-3
CASSFAVTDTQYF
TGTGCCAGCAGTTTTGCGGTAACAGATACGCAGTATTTT
>TRBV11-2|TRBD1|-|19|TRBJ2-7
CASSLVWGRRGLPAYEQYF
TGTGCCAGCAGCTTAGTATGGGGTCGCAGGGGGCTCCCGGCCTACGAGCAGTACTTC
>TRBV5-4|-|-|13|TRBJ2-5
CASSPQGQETQYF
TGTGCCAGCAGCCCACAGGGACAAGAGACCCAGTACTTC
>TRBV6-5|-|-|15|TRBJ1-2
CASSYSGRGSGGYTF
TGTGCCAGCAGTTACTCAGGACGGGGTTCGGGTGGCTACACCTTC
>TRBV18|-|-|15|TRBJ1-4
CASSPGGQSNEKLFF
TGTGCCAGCTCACCGGGTGGACAGAGCAATGAAAAACTGTTTTTT
>TRBV2|-|few|12|TRBJ2-7
CASRQGYNEQYF
TGTGCCAGCAGACAGGGCTATAACGAGCAGTACTTC
>TRBV6-6|TRBD1|-|15|TRBJ1-5
CASSYARGVNQPQHF
TGTGCCAGCAGTTATGCCAGGGGGGTCAATCAGCCCCAGCATTTT
>TRBV5-5|TRBD2|-|18|TRBJ2-3
CASSATGTSGGAGDTQYF
TGTGCCAGCAGCGCAACCGGGACTAGCGGGGGGGCTGGAGATACGCAGTATTTT
>TRBV28|TRBD2|-|14|TRBJ2-1
CASSLPASGRDWFF
TGTGCCAGCAGTTTACCCGCTAGCGGGAGGGACTGGTTCTTC
>TRBV5-4|TRBD2|-|16|TRBJ2-5
CASSSTSGGRQETQYF
TGTGCCAGCAGCTCGACTAGCGGGGGGCGCCAAGAGACCCAGTACTTC
>TRBV19|-|-|14|TRBJ1-5
CASGKRAAGQPQHF
TGTGCCAGTGGAAAACGGGCCGCGGGGCAGCCCCAGCATTTT
>TRBV2|TRBD2|few|14|TRBJ2-5
CARQPAGAGETQYF
TGTGCCAGACAACCAGCGGGGGCGGGAGAGACCCAGTACTTC
>TRBV7-2|-|-|16|TRBJ1-2
CASSSEPGWRRYGYTF
TGTGCCAGCAGCTCCGAGCCAGGCTGGCGTCGATATGGCTACACCTTC
>TRBV9|-|-|13|TRBJ2-5
CASSVQGTETQYF
TGTGCCAGCAGCGTCCAGGGTACGGAGACCCAGTACTTC
>TRBV7-6|TRBD2|-|15|TRBJ2-3
CASSWTRSGTDTQYF
TGTGCCAGCAGCTGGACTAGGTCTGGCACAGATACGCAGTATTTT
>TRBV29-1|TRBD2|-|14|TRBJ2-7
CSARGASGPYEQYF
TGCAGCGCCCGAGGGGCTAGCGGTCCCTACGAGCAGTACTTC
>TRBV10-3|-|once|14|TRBJ1-5
CAISDESSNQPQHF
TGTGCCATCAGTGATGAGAGTAGCAATCAGCCCCAGCATTTT
>TRBV19|-|few|13|TRBJ1-1
CASTLGEGTEAFF
TGTGCCAGTACACTGGGGGAGGGGACAGAAGCTTTCTTT
>TRBV11-2|TRBD2|-|16|TRBJ2-3
CASSLDQRGGTDTQYF
TGTGCCAGCAGCTTAGATCAACGGGGGGGGACAGATACGCAGTATTTT
>TRBV2|TRBD1|-|13|TRBJ1-1
CASSGQGVAEAFF
TGTGCCAGCAGTGGACAGGGGGTCGCTGAAGCTTTCTTT